This record covers a single T cell receptor beta chain. It has no known antigen specificity. No per-base quality is available; no much larger clone lies one base away. The data belong to a study of shared clonotypes between healthy human individuals (TCRdb year 2020). Background on the whole study: The cohort comprised a couple of women and a few men aged 18 to 49 years. For each donor, CD4 naive and CD4 memory were each given three plates, CD8 naive was given two plates, and CD8 memory was given one plate. To estimate repertoire size and how much clonotype sharing occurs between individuals, the study deeply sequenced the blood TCR repertoires of five healthy adults. Different laboratories and diverse techniques were used to prepare libraries and sequence TCR repertoires, to increase sequencing depth and limit assay-specific biases. Each donor's leukapheresis produced roughly between roughly 0.85 and 9.5 billion PBMCs. Broader findings and caveats from the paper: The small number of donors limited the genetic and exposure-history diversity represented. Pairwise subsampling led to the expectation that sequencing depth would affect the degree of clonotype sharing among donors. Sampling was restricted to blood, and TCR repertoires in tissue are likely to differ from TCR repertoires in blood. Even with the large sequencing depth, rarefaction of the sorted-subset datasets indicated that sequencing was incomplete. Estimated clonotype richness was generally larger for naive than for memory subsets. Higher generation probabilities were observed for clonotypes shared by all four sorted-subset donors than for non-shared clonotypes. Approximately 5% of naive CD4, 3% to 4% of naive CD8, about 2.5% of memory CD4, and around 0.42% of memory CD8 clonotypes were shared across several donors.

V loses 5 bases at its end and J loses 0 bases; junction bases beyond the gene matches: 16. Including cysteine and phenylalanine, the CDR3 has 18 amino acids. Only the CDR3 region is kept as DNA, spanning 54 bases read in frame from base 1. From the germline V gene (reference sequence), CDR1 is MNHEY and CDR2 is SMNVEV. The donors were healthy, HIV-negative adults with no recently reported acute infections or vaccinations. Every donor was a Caucasian adult residing in Nashville, Tennessee, USA. CD4+ T cells were enriched by magnetic negative selection; naive cells were then positively selected on CD45RA, and the negative fraction formed the memory subset. After blood collection by leukapheresis, PBMCs were isolated using Ficoll-Histopaque density gradient centrifugation and then cryopreserved in the vapor phase of liquid nitrogen. Purity and quantity of every magnetically sorted T cell population were checked by analytical flow cytometry. Genomic DNA was isolated from each sorted fraction and quantified by UV absorbance on a Nanodrop 2000c.

TCR CDR3 regions were amplified from genomic DNA by multiplex PCR using the deep immunoSEQ assay. For each cell subset, the extracted genomic DNA was distributed evenly across all wells of several immunoSEQ 96-well plates, and each plate served as one replicate. Each replicate PCR for sorted subsets received about 210 ng genomic DNA, equal to about 30,000 T cell genomes. The purified libraries were quantified using a Qubit 3.0 fluorometer, sized with a Bioanalyzer 2100, and then quantified again using the KAPA Library Quantification kit. Every immunoSEQ 96-well plate was sequenced on a separate single-read 150-cycle Illumina NextSeq 550 flow cell. The study's processing was this. Because only junctional sequences without quality scores were contained in the immunoSEQ output, filtering matching that applied to full-length reads could not be performed. To assign V/J genes and CDR3, sequences were annotated against IMGT germline references using PyIR, a Python wrapper for IgBLAST v1.9. Reads with weak V/J assignments (E-value above 1e-6), missing CDR3, stop codons, out-of-frame junctions, or ambiguous translated residues were removed. V3J clonotypes were defined by identical inferred V gene, J gene, and CDR3 amino acid sequence. To compute the percentage overlap between repertoires, the number of shared unique clonotypes was divided by the size of the smaller repertoire. Three approaches were used to assess repertoire richness: RTK rarefaction, the Chao1 estimator, and Recon v2.1 estimates of unobserved clonotypes. Generation probabilities for all TCRbeta clonotypes obtained by the gDNA method from a handful of donors were computed using OLGA. TCRdb retrieved this table from immuneACCESS and kept in-frame rearrangements only. Not all clones are present; in checked studies, unresolved V genes account for under half, and no reason is known for the remainder. The V and J calls and the clone size are those of that table, but D and trimming were determined from the DNA. The table for this sample lists more than 1,200,000 clones; about 98.5% of them were counted only once. About 0.34% of the sample lies in the top ten.

The specimen sequenced was naive CD4+ T cells sorted from blood. The meaning of the sample's cell subset or site label: CD45RA+ positively selected. This TCR was sampled from a man aged 25 to 40 in good health. Recombination connected TRBV27 to TRBJ2-7; 7 bases in the junction line up with TRBD2. The CDR3 is CASSGGGFRRDYSYEQYF. The nucleotide sequence reads TGTGCCAGCAGTGGGGGAGGGTTTCGACGGGACTACTCCTACGAGCAGTACTTC.